These T cell receptor beta chains were read from a single sample in a study of T cells in Graves' hyperthyroidism and ophthalmopathy. MiXCR, run by TCRdb on the multiplex PCR reads, gives a single entry per CDR3 protein. Of approximately 430,000 distinct CDR3 sequences listed, roughly 15% were seen once; the top ten hold roughly an eighth. Sequenced sample: blood. The receptors were sampled from a man in his late teens or twenties with Graves' ophthalmopathy. CDR3s include the opening cysteine and the closing phenylalanine or tryptophan. Each record gives: clone size, J gene, D gene, V gene, CDR3 DNA, CDR3 protein. The D gene is left open where the match is weak. A row's size may be missing; if present it is once, few, many or a size class.

many,TRBJ1-2,-,TRBV27,TGTGCCAGCAGTTTGTCCGGGTTCTATGGCTACACCTTC,CASSLSGFYGYTF
few,TRBJ2-2,-,TRBV6-1,TGTGCCAGCAGGCCCCCTCGGGGGACCGGGGAGCTGTTTTTT,CASRPPRGTGELFF
many,TRBJ2-7,-,TRBV24-1,TGTGCCACCAGTGACCCTAGTTCCTACGAGCAGTACTTC,CATSDPSSYEQYF
many,TRBJ1-1,-,TRBV27,TGTGCCAGCAGTTTATCCCGGCAGAATGAAGCTTTCTTT,CASSLSRQNEAFF
many,TRBJ2-5,-,TRBV3-1,TGTGCCAGTCTAGGAATCCAAGAGACCCAGTACTTC,CASLGIQETQYF
-,TRBJ2-5,TRBD2,TRBV10-3,TGTGCCATCAGTTTAGGCAGCGGGAGGGCAGAGACCCAGTACTTC,CAISLGSGRAETQYF
many,TRBJ2-3,TRBD2,TRBV3-1,TGTGCCAGCAGCCAATGGGGACTAGCGGGAGAAGGAGATACGCAGTATTTT,CASSQWGLAGEGDTQYF
-,TRBJ1-5,-,TRBV5-4,TGTGCCAGCAGCTTCCCCCCGCCCCAGCATTTT,CASSFPPPQHF
-,TRBJ2-7,-,TRBV3-1,TGTGCCAGCAGCCAAGCCGCGGACAGATCCTACGAGCAGTACTTC,CASSQAADRSYEQYF
many,TRBJ2-7,-,TRBV6-5,TGTGCCAGCAGTTACTCGGGGGGGCGCGGATCCTACGAGCAGTACTTC,CASSYSGGRGSYEQYF
many,TRBJ2-2,TRBD1,TRBV6-5,TGTGCCAGCAGTTACTCGAGGACAGGGGCGGGCGGGGAGCTGTTTTTT,CASSYSRTGAGGELFF
many,TRBJ1-2,-,TRBV10-3,TGTGCCATCAGTGAGTCCCAGGACACTAACTATGGCTACACCTTC,CAISESQDTNYGYTF
-,TRBJ1-1,-,TRBV7-9,TGTGCCAGCAGCAGGCCGAGAGTAGCTTTCTTT,CASSRPRVAFF
many,TRBJ1-1,-,TRBV5-1,TGCGCCAGCAGCTTGGGGGGATGGAACACTGAAGCTTTCTTT,CASSLGGWNTEAFF
-,TRBJ2-2,-,TRBV7-2,TGTGCCAGCAGCTTAGAGGGGGAGCTGTTTTTT,CASSLEGELFF
-,TRBJ2-6,-,TRBV20-1,TGCAGTGCTAGAGATTTTCGGGGGCTACCTAGGGCCAACGTCCTGACTTTC,CSARDFRGLPRANVLTF
many,TRBJ2-5,TRBD2,TRBV20-1,TGCAGTGCTCAGGAGGCCCAGCGGGGGGGAAAGACCCAGTACTTC,CSAQEAQRGGKTQYF
many,TRBJ2-3,TRBD1,TRBV7-9,TGTGCCAGCCAAGGGACAGGGTATGTTGATACGCAGTATTTT,CASQGTGYVDTQYF
few,TRBJ2-5,TRBD2,TRBV30,TGTGCCTGGAGTCGTGGGGCTCTAGCGGGACGGCGGGAGACCCAGTACTTC,CAWSRGALAGRRETQYF
many,TRBJ2-7,-,TRBV18,TGTGCCAGCTCACCCCCTTCGAACTCCTACGAGCAGTACTTC,CASSPPSNSYEQYF
few,TRBJ1-4,-,TRBV2,TGTGCCAGCGGGCCACAGGGAGCTGGTGAAAAACTGTTTTTT,CASGPQGAGEKLFF
-,TRBJ2-5,-,TRBV4-2,TGTGCCAGCAGCCAAGGGGGAGATGGGGGTAGGCAAGAGACCCAGTACTTC,CASSQGGDGGRQETQYF
many,TRBJ1-3,-,TRBV2,TGTGCCAGCGCCAGACAGTCGGCGGGAAACACCATATATTTT,CASARQSAGNTIYF
few,TRBJ2-3,-,TRBV11-1,TGTGCCAGCAGCTCCTCTGGGCGACAGTATTTT,CASSSSGRQYF
many,TRBJ1-5,TRBD1,TRBV20-1,TGCAGCGGACAGGGGCGAAGCAATCAGCCCCAGCATTTT,CSGQGRSNQPQHF
many,TRBJ1-1,-,TRBV11-2,TGTGCCAGCAGCTTGGCGGTCGGGGGCCCTGAAGCTTTCTTT,CASSLAVGGPEAFF
many,TRBJ2-7,-,TRBV27,TGTGCCAGCAGTTTATCCCTATGGGGCGAGCAGTACTTC,CASSLSLWGEQYF
many,TRBJ1-4,-,TRBV6-1,TGTGCCAGCAGTGACTGGGGGAGGGCGGATAATGAAAAACTGTTTTTT,CASSDWGRADNEKLFF
few,TRBJ2-4,-,TRBV7-9,TGTGCCAGCAGCTTAAGAGAGTTGGACATTCAGTACTTC,CASSLRELDIQYF
many,TRBJ1-5,-,TRBV6-1,TGTGCCAGCAGTTACCTCGGCGTGGGAGCGCCCCAGCATTTT,CASSYLGVGAPQHF
-,TRBJ1-4,-,TRBV20-1,TGCAGTGCTAGAGATGATGAGGGGGGTGAAAAACTGTTTTTT,CSARDDEGGEKLFF
many,TRBJ1-4,-,TRBV11-2,TGTGCCAGCAGCTTATTGGGAACGGCACAAAATGAAAAACTGTTTTTT,CASSLLGTAQNEKLFF
-,TRBJ2-1,TRBD2,TRBV6-2/TRBV6-3,TGTGCCAGCAGTTATCTAGCGGGGAGAGGTAATGAGCAGTTCTTC,CASSYLAGRGNEQFF
-,TRBJ1-3,TRBD1,TRBV7-9,TGTGCCAGCAGCCTAAACTCAGGGGGTAGCGGAAACACCATATATTTT,CASSLNSGGSGNTIYF
many,TRBJ2-3,-,TRBV2,TGTGCCAGCAGTACGAAGGTTGGGGGCACAGATACGCAGTATTTT,CASSTKVGGTDTQYF
many,TRBJ1-5,-,TRBV18,TGTGCCAGCTCAGGGACATCGTTTAGCAATCAGCCCCAGCATTTT,CASSGTSFSNQPQHF
-,TRBJ2-5,TRBD2,TRBV4-2,TGTGCCAGCAGCCAAGATATAGCGGGAGAAGAGACCCAGTACTTC,CASSQDIAGEETQYF
many,TRBJ2-7,-,TRBV7-9,TGTGCCAGCAGCTTGGAGAAGGGATCCTACGAGCAGTACTTC,CASSLEKGSYEQYF
-,TRBJ2-5,-,TRBV30,TGTGCCTGGAGTAGGGTAGCCCAAGAGACCCAGTACTTC,CAWSRVAQETQYF
many,TRBJ2-1,-,TRBV11-2,TGTGCCAGCAGCTTAGGGAGGGACTACAATGAGCAGTTCTTC,CASSLGRDYNEQFF
many,TRBJ2-7,TRBD2,TRBV11-2,TGTGCCAGCAGCTTTGGGACTAGAGCCTACGAGCAGTACTTC,CASSFGTRAYEQYF
many,TRBJ2-3,-,TRBV18,TGTGCCAGCTCACCACGCGGGACTCCGGATACGCAGTATTTT,CASSPRGTPDTQYF
many,TRBJ2-6,TRBD1,TRBV6-1,TGTGCCACCGAGACAGGGCTAACTGGGGCCAACGTCCTGACTTTC,CATETGLTGANVLTF
many,TRBJ1-2,TRBD1,TRBV12-3/TRBV12-4,TGTGCCAGCAGCCCCGGGACAGGGGTTGGCTACACCTTC,CASSPGTGVGYTF
-,TRBJ1-4,-,TRBV7-9,TGTGCCAGCAGCTTCACAGGATTTAATGAAAAACTGTTTTTT,CASSFTGFNEKLFF
-,TRBJ1-3,-,TRBV2,TGTGCCAGCAGTCGGAGGTCTGGAAACACCATATATTTT,CASSRRSGNTIYF
many,TRBJ2-5,-,TRBV7-9,TGTGCCAGCAGCCCGGCGGCCTTCGGACGGATACAAGAGACCCAGTACTTC,CASSPAAFGRIQETQYF
many,TRBJ1-1,-,TRBV9,TGTGCCAGCAGCGGGAAAGGGGATATGGCCACTGAAGCTTTCTTT,CASSGKGDMATEAFF
many,TRBJ1-2,-,TRBV12-3/TRBV12-4,TGTGCCAGCAGTTTCAGTCAGAGAACTAACTATGGCTACACCTTC,CASSFSQRTNYGYTF
many,TRBJ1-2,-,TRBV7-9,TGTGCCAGCAGCCACGACAGGAACTATGGCTACACCTTC,CASSHDRNYGYTF
-,TRBJ1-1,-,TRBV9,TGTGCCAGCAGCCCGGGATTGTACAACACTGAAGCTTTCTTT,CASSPGLYNTEAFF
many,TRBJ2-3,TRBD1,TRBV4-1,TGCGCCAGCAGCCAGGAGGGACAGGGAGCAGATACGCAGTATTTT,CASSQEGQGADTQYF
-,TRBJ2-1,-,TRBV7-2,TGTGCCAGCAGCTCTTCGTTTGCGTCCGCTGAGCAGTTCTTC,CASSSSFASAEQFF